The clone carrying this T cell receptor (beta chain) occurred many times. Its antigen is still unknown. This sample stems from a study of T-cell memory formation after mild COVID-19. Study as a whole: TCR clusters mostly belonged to single donors.

Germline CDR1 GTSNPN, CDR2 SVGIG (reference sequence). The V end was cut by 2 bases, the J end by 2 bases, with 11 bases between. CDR3 length: 14 amino acids. Study conclusions and caveats: A second wave expanding day 15 to 37 was CD4+-biased; contracting clones were balanced.

The authors produced TCR alpha and TCR beta cDNA libraries with sample barcodes and UMIs by 5'RACE using constant-segment primers. TCRdb recomputed calls from the 5' RACE reads with MiXCR, one row per CDR3 protein. The table records about 360,000 distinct CDR3 sequences, 13% of them present only once. This rearrangement joins TRBV30 to TRBJ2-3; no clear D. The receptor's source is a man aged 18 to 29 who had mild COVID-19 (a few samples of this study predate the infection). Cell type and time point are not known. Sequences were obtained from PBMCs or a T cell subset sorted from them (not recorded which). CDR3 bases: TGTGCCTGGAGTCGGGCCAGATCCACAGATACGCAGTATTTT. This codes for CAWSRARSTDTQYF.